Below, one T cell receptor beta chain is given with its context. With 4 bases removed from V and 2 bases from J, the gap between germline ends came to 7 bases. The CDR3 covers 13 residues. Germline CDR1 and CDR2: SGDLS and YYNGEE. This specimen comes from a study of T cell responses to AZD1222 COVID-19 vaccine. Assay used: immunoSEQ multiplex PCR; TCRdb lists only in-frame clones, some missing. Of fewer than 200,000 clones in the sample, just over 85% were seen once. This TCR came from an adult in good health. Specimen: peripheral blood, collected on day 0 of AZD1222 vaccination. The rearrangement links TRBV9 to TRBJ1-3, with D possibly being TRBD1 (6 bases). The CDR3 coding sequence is TGTGCCAGCAGCTGGACAGCTGGAAACACCATATATTTT. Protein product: CASSWTAGNTIYF.